These 5 T cell receptor beta chains came from one sample sequenced in a study of CD8 T cells in ankylosing spondylitis. Each CDR3 protein gets one entry after TCRdb re-called the 5' RACE reads with MiXCR. The sample has 150,000 to 200,000 distinct CDR3 sequences, under 15% seen once; the top ten hold 11%. The specimen was blood, either unsorted or a sorted T cell fraction (not recorded which). These receptors were collected from a female donor with ankylosing spondylitis or in good health (not recorded which).

The chain couples TRBV11-1 to TRBJ2-6; a possible D gene is TRBD2 (5 bases). The CDR3 is 18 residues long. Germline CDR1 is SGHAT and CDR2 is FQDESV (reference sequence). Trimming took off 0 bases at V and 0 bases at J, with 12 bases between the two ends. The CDR3 loop is CASSLARAMNSGANVLTF. Here the CDR3 DNA reads TGTGCCAGCAGCTTAGCGCGGGCTATGAACTCTGGGGCCAACGTCCTGACTTTC.

This clonotype was picked up many times. The gene calls are TRBV5-1 and TRBJ2-1, with D possibly being TRBD1 (6 bases). This CDR3 has 16 residues. Germline CDR1 and CDR2: SGHRS and YFSETQ. V was clipped by 3 bases and J by 5 bases, with 18 bases between them. The CDR3: CASSWGLSVGHNEQFF. In nucleotides, the CDR3 is TGCGCCAGCAGCTGGGGGCTATCTGTAGGCCACAATGAGCAGTTCTTC.

This clonotype has a handful of counts. The V and J genes are TRBV20-1 and TRBJ2-5, with 7 bases matching TRBD1. The germline V gene has CDR1 DFQATT and CDR2 SNEGSKA (reference sequence). V lost 1 base and J lost 5; bases outside the gene matches: 7. This CDR3 contains 14 residues. As DNA, the CDR3 is TGCAGTGCTAGAGCCACAGGGGAGTGGGAGACCCAGTACTTC. This codes for CSARATGEWETQYF.

The V and J genes are TRBV30 and TRBJ1-1; 7 nucleotides agree with TRBD1. V lost 0 bases, J lost 4 bases, and 5 bases stayed unmatched. The CDR3 is 14 residues long. Germline CDR1 GTSNPN, CDR2 SVGIG (reference sequence). The CDR3 DNA follows: TGTGCCTGGAGTGTACTCAGGGGGGTCACTGAAGCTTTCTTT. Protein: CAWSVLRGVTEAFF.

This clonotype showed up many times. The chain combines TRBV12-3 or TRBV12-4 with TRBJ1-2; the D is unclear. V lost 2 bases to trimming and J lost 9 bases, with 7 bases between them. CDR3 length: 11 residues. Written as DNA, the CDR3 is TGTGCCAGCAGTTTACGGAATCGCTACACCTTC. Encoded protein: CASSLRNRYTF.